This is a list of T cell receptor beta chains from one sample in a study of shared clonotypes between healthy human individuals. Profiled with immunoSEQ multiplex PCR; TCRdb holds only in-frame clones, not every one. The table records 600,000 to 700,000 clones, 60% to 75% of them present only once. Sequencing was done on a sample of memory CD4+ T cells sorted from blood. These receptors originate from a young woman in good health. The CDR3 runs from the conserved cysteine through the conserved F or W. The D gene is left open where the match is weak. Clone size is shown for a subset of rows, as once, few, many or a class of expanded clone.

V gene: TRBV2
J gene: TRBJ2-5
D gene: -
clone size: -
CDR3 protein: CASSTDYQETQYF
CDR3 DNA: TGTGCCAGCAGTACGGACTACCAAGAGACCCAGTACTTC

V gene: TRBV19
J gene: TRBJ2-1
D gene: TRBD2
clone size: -
CDR3 protein: CASSIYSGGGFRNEQFF
CDR3 DNA: TGTGCCAGTAGTATATACTCTGGGGGAGGGTTTAGGAATGAGCAGTTCTTC

V gene: TRBV5-6
J gene: TRBJ1-2
D gene: -
clone size: -
CDR3 protein: CASSLPGQLYGYTF
CDR3 DNA: TGTGCCAGCAGCTTGCCTGGACAGCTATATGGCTACACCTTC

V gene: TRBV5-1
J gene: TRBJ2-4
D gene: -
clone size: once
CDR3 protein: CASSFLSKNIQYF
CDR3 DNA: TGCGCCAGCAGCTTTCTTAGCAAAAACATTCAGTACTTC

V gene: TRBV27
J gene: TRBJ1-2
D gene: -
clone size: -
CDR3 protein: CASSLYGGPERPTNYGYTF
CDR3 DNA: TGTGCCAGCAGTTTATATGGGGGGCCGGAGAGACCCACTAACTATGGCTACACCTTC

V gene: TRBV6-6
J gene: TRBJ2-7
D gene: -
clone size: -
CDR3 protein: CASLAKSSYEQYF
CDR3 DNA: TGTGCCAGTCTAGCGAAGAGCTCCTACGAGCAGTACTTC

V gene: TRBV21-1
J gene: TRBJ2-7
D gene: -
clone size: few
CDR3 protein: CASSKVSGRDPYEQYF
CDR3 DNA: TGTGCCAGCAGCAAGGTAAGCGGAAGGGACCCCTACGAGCAGTACTTC

V gene: TRBV25-1
J gene: TRBJ2-2
D gene: TRBD2
clone size: -
CDR3 protein: CASSASGGTGELFF
CDR3 DNA: TGTGCCAGCAGTGCCTCGGGGGGAACCGGGGAGCTGTTTTTT

V gene: TRBV5-1
J gene: TRBJ2-6
D gene: -
clone size: -
CDR3 protein: CASIEGIGANVLTF
CDR3 DNA: TGCGCCAGCATAGAGGGGATAGGGGCCAACGTCCTGACTTTC

V gene: TRBV6-5
J gene: TRBJ1-1
D gene: -
clone size: once
CDR3 protein: CASIRGNTEAFF
CDR3 DNA: TGTGCCAGCATTCGTGGGAACACTGAAGCTTTCTTT

V gene: TRBV18
J gene: TRBJ2-1
D gene: -
clone size: -
CDR3 protein: CASSPPLSYPISNEQFF
CDR3 DNA: TGTGCCAGCTCACCACCGTTGAGTTACCCTATTTCCAATGAGCAGTTCTTC

V gene: TRBV5-1
J gene: TRBJ1-5
D gene: TRBD1
clone size: many
CDR3 protein: CASRQVTGVDQPQHF
CDR3 DNA: TGCGCCAGCAGACAAGTCACAGGGGTTGATCAGCCCCAGCATTTT

V gene: TRBV7-9
J gene: TRBJ1-2
D gene: -
clone size: -
CDR3 protein: CASSSPRQGVLRYTF
CDR3 DNA: TGTGCCAGCAGCTCCCCCCGCCAGGGCGTACTTCGGTACACCTTC

V gene: TRBV25-1
J gene: TRBJ1-6
D gene: -
clone size: -
CDR3 protein: CASSEPLGGTPLHF
CDR3 DNA: TGTGCCAGCAGTGAACCCCTCGGCGGGACACCCCTCCACTTT

V gene: TRBV28
J gene: TRBJ1-2
D gene: TRBD1
clone size: -
CDR3 protein: CASSFALQGAYGYTF
CDR3 DNA: TGTGCCAGCAGTTTTGCCCTGCAGGGGGCCTATGGCTACACCTTC

V gene: TRBV28
J gene: TRBJ2-1
D gene: TRBD2
clone size: -
CDR3 protein: CASRDSGTSPNEQFF
CDR3 DNA: TGTGCCAGCAGAGATAGCGGGACCTCCCCCAATGAGCAGTTCTTC

V gene: TRBV20-1
J gene: TRBJ1-1
D gene: -
clone size: -
CDR3 protein: CSAFQTGRAFF
CDR3 DNA: TGCAGTGCTTTTCAGACAGGACGCGCTTTCTTT

V gene: TRBV19
J gene: TRBJ2-4
D gene: TRBD2
clone size: -
CDR3 protein: CASSKGSGFRAKNIQYF
CDR3 DNA: TGTGCCAGTAGTAAGGGTAGCGGGTTCAGAGCCAAAAACATTCAGTACTTC

V gene: TRBV5-1
J gene: TRBJ2-3
D gene: TRBD2
clone size: -
CDR3 protein: CASSLGTSGNTQYF
CDR3 DNA: TGCGCCAGCAGCTTGGGGACTAGCGGGAATACGCAGTATTTT

V gene: TRBV27
J gene: TRBJ2-3
D gene: TRBD2
clone size: -
CDR3 protein: CASQRERTDTQYF
CDR3 DNA: TGTGCCAGTCAGCGGGAGAGGACAGATACGCAGTATTTT

V gene: TRBV4-1
J gene: TRBJ2-1
D gene: TRBD2
clone size: -
CDR3 protein: CASSQGSGRLTEQFF
CDR3 DNA: TGCGCCAGCAGCCAGGGGAGCGGGAGGCTGACTGAGCAGTTCTTC

V gene: TRBV7-9
J gene: TRBJ1-2
D gene: -
clone size: -
CDR3 protein: CASSPGTTNYGYTF
CDR3 DNA: TGTGCCAGCAGTCCCGGGACAACTAACTATGGCTACACCTTC

V gene: TRBV6-1
J gene: TRBJ2-5
D gene: -
clone size: -
CDR3 protein: CASSVSGKETQYF
CDR3 DNA: TGTGCCAGCAGCGTCAGCGGTAAAGAGACCCAGTACTTC

V gene: TRBV6-6
J gene: TRBJ1-1
D gene: -
clone size: -
CDR3 protein: CASSYGGRRRNTEAFF
CDR3 DNA: TGTGCCAGCAGTTACGGTGGGAGAAGGAGGAACACTGAAGCTTTCTTT

V gene: TRBV12-5
J gene: TRBJ2-1
D gene: TRBD2
clone size: -
CDR3 protein: CASGSGGARSYNEQFF
CDR3 DNA: TGTGCTAGTGGTTCGGGGGGGGCGCGATCCTACAATGAGCAGTTCTTC

V gene: TRBV5-1
J gene: TRBJ2-1
D gene: TRBD2
clone size: few
CDR3 protein: CASAVGAGARQFF
CDR3 DNA: TGCGCCAGCGCGGTCGGGGCGGGAGCTCGGCAGTTCTTC

V gene: TRBV5-1
J gene: TRBJ2-7
D gene: -
clone size: few
CDR3 protein: CASSLGLPDYEQYF
CDR3 DNA: TGCGCCAGCAGCTTGGGGCTACCCGACTACGAGCAGTACTTC

V gene: TRBV11-2
J gene: TRBJ2-3
D gene: -
clone size: -
CDR3 protein: CASSPGQSTDTQYF
CDR3 DNA: TGTGCCAGCAGCCCTGGACAGAGCACAGATACGCAGTATTTT

V gene: TRBV6-5
J gene: TRBJ1-2
D gene: -
clone size: -
CDR3 protein: CASRFDRLGDYGYTF
CDR3 DNA: TGTGCCAGCAGGTTTGACAGACTAGGGGACTATGGCTACACCTTC

V gene: TRBV11-3
J gene: TRBJ2-7
D gene: -
clone size: -
CDR3 protein: CASPKWQYF
CDR3 DNA: TGTGCCAGCCCCAAATGGCAGTACTTC

V gene: TRBV30
J gene: TRBJ2-2
D gene: TRBD1
clone size: -
CDR3 protein: CAWKTGATGELFF
CDR3 DNA: TGTGCCTGGAAGACAGGGGCCACCGGGGAGCTGTTTTTT

V gene: TRBV28
J gene: TRBJ1-1
D gene: TRBD1
clone size: few
CDR3 protein: CASSSGVRQGRKHLGAEAFF
CDR3 DNA: TGTGCCAGCAGTTCAGGGGTGAGACAGGGGCGCAAGCACCTCGGGGCTGAAGCTTTCTTT

V gene: TRBV10-2
J gene: TRBJ1-5
D gene: -
clone size: -
CDR3 protein: CASSDRQRLSNQPQHF
CDR3 DNA: TGCGCCAGCAGCGATAGACAGAGGTTAAGCAATCAGCCCCAGCATTTT

V gene: TRBV7-9
J gene: TRBJ2-3
D gene: TRBD2
clone size: -
CDR3 protein: CASSSKRGLAGVLDTQYF
CDR3 DNA: TGTGCCAGCAGCTCGAAGAGGGGACTAGCGGGAGTGTTAGATACGCAGTATTTT

V gene: TRBV7-9
J gene: TRBJ1-2
D gene: TRBD1
clone size: -
CDR3 protein: CASTKSTGGLYGYTF
CDR3 DNA: TGTGCCAGCACCAAATCCACAGGGGGCCTCTATGGCTACACCTTC

V gene: TRBV13
J gene: TRBJ1-2
D gene: TRBD1
clone size: -
CDR3 protein: CASSFPGQANYGYTF
CDR3 DNA: TGTGCCAGCAGCTTCCCGGGACAGGCAAACTATGGCTACACCTTC

V gene: TRBV27
J gene: TRBJ2-5
D gene: -
clone size: -
CDR3 protein: CASSSRGVRVEETQYF
CDR3 DNA: TGTGCCAGCAGTTCTAGAGGAGTAAGAGTAGAAGAGACCCAGTACTTC

V gene: TRBV29-1
J gene: TRBJ1-1
D gene: -
clone size: -
CDR3 protein: CSAKKGGGDTEAFF
CDR3 DNA: TGCAGCGCAAAAAAAGGGGGTGGGGACACTGAAGCTTTCTTT

V gene: TRBV28
J gene: TRBJ2-2
D gene: TRBD1
clone size: -
CDR3 protein: CASSLFGTVNTGELFF
CDR3 DNA: TGTGCCAGCAGTTTATTTGGGACAGTAAACACCGGGGAGCTGTTTTTT

V gene: TRBV10-1
J gene: TRBJ1-5
D gene: -
clone size: -
CDR3 protein: CASSENRDQPQHF
CDR3 DNA: TGCGCCAGCAGTGAAAACAGGGATCAGCCCCAGCATTTT

V gene: TRBV15
J gene: TRBJ2-3
D gene: TRBD1
clone size: -
CDR3 protein: CATSRKQGRGVTDTQYF
CDR3 DNA: TGTGCCACCAGCAGAAAACAGGGGAGAGGGGTTACAGATACGCAGTATTTT

V gene: TRBV18
J gene: TRBJ2-7
D gene: TRBD2
clone size: -
CDR3 protein: CASSRGTSGSRLYEQYF
CDR3 DNA: TGTGCCAGCTCACGAGGGACTAGCGGGAGTCGTCTCTACGAGCAGTACTTC

V gene: TRBV4-1
J gene: TRBJ1-5
D gene: -
clone size: -
CDR3 protein: CASSQDQGIRQPQHF
CDR3 DNA: TGCGCCAGCAGCCAAGATCAGGGGATCCGACAGCCCCAGCATTTT

V gene: TRBV2
J gene: TRBJ1-3
D gene: -
clone size: -
CDR3 protein: CASSDPPSTIYF
CDR3 DNA: TGTGCCAGCAGTGATCCCCCTTCCACCATATATTTT

V gene: TRBV6-1
J gene: TRBJ1-2
D gene: -
clone size: -
CDR3 protein: CASSGGGSNYGYTF
CDR3 DNA: TGTGCCAGCAGTGGGGGCGGCAGTAACTATGGCTACACCTTC

V gene: TRBV10-3
J gene: TRBJ1-5
D gene: TRBD1
clone size: -
CDR3 protein: CAIQGQANQPQHF
CDR3 DNA: TGTGCCATCCAAGGACAGGCCAATCAGCCCCAGCATTTT

V gene: TRBV11-2
J gene: TRBJ2-2
D gene: TRBD1
clone size: once
CDR3 protein: CASSYDRGSTGELFF
CDR3 DNA: TGTGCCAGCAGTTACGACAGGGGAAGCACCGGGGAGCTGTTTTTT

V gene: TRBV5-5
J gene: TRBJ2-4
D gene: TRBD2
clone size: once
CDR3 protein: CASSLLSGTYSKNIQYF
CDR3 DNA: TGTGCCAGCAGCTTGCTTAGCGGGACATACTCAAAAAACATTCAGTACTTC

V gene: TRBV19
J gene: TRBJ2-1
D gene: -
clone size: few
CDR3 protein: CASRGYNEQFF
CDR3 DNA: TGTGCCAGTAGAGGGTACAATGAGCAGTTCTTC

V gene: TRBV28
J gene: TRBJ2-7
D gene: -
clone size: -
CDR3 protein: CASSLDNRVYEQYF
CDR3 DNA: TGTGCCAGCAGTTTAGATAATAGAGTATACGAGCAGTACTTC

V gene: TRBV5-1
J gene: TRBJ2-7
D gene: TRBD2
clone size: -
CDR3 protein: CASSLGLGSGDEQYF
CDR3 DNA: TGCGCCAGCAGCTTGGGCCTTGGCAGCGGGGACGAGCAGTACTTC

V gene: TRBV29-1
J gene: TRBJ2-1
D gene: TRBD2
clone size: few
CDR3 protein: CSGSSGNYNEQFF
CDR3 DNA: TGCAGCGGGTCTAGCGGAAATTACAATGAGCAGTTCTTC

V gene: TRBV19
J gene: TRBJ2-1
D gene: -
clone size: -
CDR3 protein: CASSLYHNLPTYNEQFF
CDR3 DNA: TGTGCCAGTAGTCTATACCACAACCTCCCAACCTACAATGAGCAGTTCTTC

V gene: TRBV5-4
J gene: TRBJ2-4
D gene: TRBD2
clone size: -
CDR3 protein: CASSLAGPLAGNIQYF
CDR3 DNA: TGTGCCAGCAGCTTGGCCGGCCCACTAGCGGGAAACATTCAGTACTTC

V gene: TRBV6-1
J gene: TRBJ2-7
D gene: -
clone size: -
CDR3 protein: CASRTGSYEQYF
CDR3 DNA: TGTGCCAGCAGGACGGGCTCCTACGAGCAGTACTTC

V gene: TRBV6-5
J gene: TRBJ2-7
D gene: TRBD1
clone size: -
CDR3 protein: CASSRTGYEQYF
CDR3 DNA: TGTGCCAGCAGTCGGACAGGCTACGAGCAGTACTTC

V gene: TRBV6-1
J gene: TRBJ1-2
D gene: -
clone size: -
CDR3 protein: CASSTQINYGYTF
CDR3 DNA: TGTGCCAGCAGTACACAGATTAACTATGGCTACACCTTC

V gene: TRBV6-6
J gene: TRBJ2-2
D gene: -
clone size: few
CDR3 protein: CASKDRPANTGELFF
CDR3 DNA: TGTGCCAGCAAAGACAGGCCCGCGAACACCGGGGAGCTGTTTTTT

V gene: TRBV14
J gene: TRBJ2-1
D gene: -
clone size: -
CDR3 protein: CASSQDLLGGGLFF
CDR3 DNA: TGTGCCAGCAGCCAAGATCTTTTGGGCGGAGGTCTGTTCTTC